There are a few counts of the clone carrying this T cell receptor (beta chain). Its antigen is not identified. The data originate from a study of T-cell reconstitution after alpha-beta-depleted transplantation in children. Study outcomes and limitations: Some patients owed their high day-60 TCRbeta diversity to surviving recipient T cells and thymic progenitors. T-cell counts and diversity at one year post-transplant came mainly from newly produced T cells. Reportedly, alpha-beta T cells present about two months post-transplant originated from several hundred expanded clones of graft origin.

Unique molecular identifiers were used in preparing the TCRbeta library. TCRdb analysed the PCR reads with MiXCR anew, one entry per CDR3 protein. In the table there are around 60,000 distinct CDR3 sequences, 44% of which are singletons. After removal of 7 bases from V and 2 bases from J, the junction contained 7 bases not matched to a gene. The CDR3 has 14 residues. Germline assignment: CDR1 MNHEY and CDR2 SVGEGT. V is TRBV6-2 or TRBV6-3 and J is TRBJ2-7; 8 nucleotides line up with TRBD1. The TCR comes from a male patient younger than 18 who had a stem cell transplant for acute lymphoblastic leukemia, so the T cells may come from the graft donor. This sample comprised PBMCs, mostly from graft donor cells, obtained 360 days after TCRalphabeta/CD19-depleted stem cell transplant. The chain's CDR3 is CASTGTGLPYEQYF. In DNA form, the CDR3 reads TGTGCCAGCACCGGGACAGGTTTACCCTACGAGCAGTACTTC.